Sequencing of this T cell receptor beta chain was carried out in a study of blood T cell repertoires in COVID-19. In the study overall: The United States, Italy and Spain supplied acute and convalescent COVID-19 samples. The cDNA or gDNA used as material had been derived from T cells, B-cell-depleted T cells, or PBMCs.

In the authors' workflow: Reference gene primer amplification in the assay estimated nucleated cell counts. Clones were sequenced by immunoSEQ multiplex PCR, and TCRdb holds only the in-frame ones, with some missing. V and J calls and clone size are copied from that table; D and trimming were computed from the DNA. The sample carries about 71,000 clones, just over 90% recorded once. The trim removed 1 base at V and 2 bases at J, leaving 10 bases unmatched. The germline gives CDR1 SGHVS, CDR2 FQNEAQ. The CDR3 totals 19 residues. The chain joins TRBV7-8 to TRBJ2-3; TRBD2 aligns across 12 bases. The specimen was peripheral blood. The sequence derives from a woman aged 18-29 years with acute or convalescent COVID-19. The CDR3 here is CASSLEGETSGGITDTQYF. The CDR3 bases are TGTGCCAGCAGCTTAGAGGGGGAGACTAGCGGGGGAATCACAGATACGCAGTATTTT.